One sample yielded the 13 T cell receptor beta chains listed below, sequenced in a study of cytomegalovirus exposure and HLA in healthy donors. Vbeta (60) and Jbeta (13) primers were used in the PCR. TCRdb keeps only in-frame clones here, not all; method: immunoSEQ multiplex PCR. The sample has over 80,000 clones, 73% seen once. Sample: PBMCs. The source of these receptors is a man aged 40-55 years in good health and CMV-seronegative.

The gene calls are TRBV28 and TRBJ2-5; a possible D gene is TRBD1 (5 bases). The CDR3 length is 15 residues. The V gene lost 2 bases and the J gene lost 0 bases, with 10 bases spanning the gap. CDR1 MDHEN and CDR2 SYDVKM come from the germline V gene. The CDR3 coding sequence is TGTGCCAGCAGTTTAACCGACAGCAACCAAGAGACCCAGTACTTC. Protein: CASSLTDSNQETQYF.

The rearrangement uses TRBV5-5 and TRBJ1-1; 10 bases are shared with TRBD1. Trimming at V came to 4 bases and at J to 5 bases, leaving 2 bases not matched to a gene. CDR3 length equals 13 residues. Germline CDR1 is SGHKS and CDR2 is YYEKEE (reference sequence). The CDR3 loop reads CASSRQGATEAFF. The CDR3 bases are TGTGCCAGCAGCAGACAGGGGGCGACTGAAGCTTTCTTT. Filled out from reference TRBV5-5 and TRBJ1-1, the complete variable domain reads DAGVTQSPTHLIKTRGQQVTLRCSPISGHKSVSWYQQVLGQGPQFIFQYYEKEERGRGNFPDRFSARQFPNYSSELNVNALLLGDSALYLCASSRQGATEAFFGQGTRLTVV.

The chain joins TRBV2 to TRBJ2-3; D unresolved. V gave up 5 bases and J gave up 9 bases, with 12 bases separating them. This CDR3 spans 12 amino acids. Germline-derived CDR1 and CDR2 are SNHLY and FYNNEI. The CDR3 protein is CASSRSRGTQYF. As DNA, the CDR3 is TGTGCCAGCAGTCGGTCCCGCGGCACGCAGTATTTT.

The sample holds one count of this clone. The rearrangement links TRBV6-4 to TRBJ2-1, with a possible D match to TRBD2 (5 bases). Trimming shortened V by 8 bases and J by 0 bases, and 5 bases separated the two germline ends. Germline lookup yields CDR1 MRHNA and CDR2 SNTAGT. The CDR3 has 12 residues. The CDR3 sequence: CASRDSYNEQFF. CDR3 bases: TGTGCCAGCCGGGACTCCTACAATGAGCAGTTCTTC.

The chain links TRBV7-2 to TRBJ2-7; 8 bases agree with TRBD1. Germline V gene sequence: CDR1 SGHTA, CDR2 FQGNSA. J gave up 2 bases and V 2 bases, and 5 bases lay outside the gene matches. This CDR3 has 15 amino acids. The CDR3 sequence: CASSLYQGAPYEQYF. The CDR3 DNA reads as TGTGCCAGCAGCTTATATCAGGGGGCGCCCTACGAGCAGTACTTC.

This sequence joins TRBV15 and TRBJ1-5; D call uncertain. V lost 1 base to trimming and J lost 6 bases, with 10 bases between them. The length of the CDR3 is 14 residues. Germline lookup yields CDR1 LNHNV and CDR2 YYDKDF (reference sequence). CDR3 bases: TGTGCCACCAGCAGAGGGGAGGTGGCTCAGCCCCAGCATTTT. Its protein product is CATSRGEVAQPQHF.

The chain employs TRBV5-6 and TRBJ2-1; a weak D match, TRBD1 (5 bases). The V end lost 4 bases, the J end lost 2 bases, and 16 bases lay between the germline ends. This CDR3 has 16 residues. Germline V CDR1 and CDR2: SGHDT, YYEEEE. CDR3 amino acids: CASSMDGAHTYNEQFF. The CDR3 region has the DNA TGTGCCAGCAGCATGGATGGGGCTCATACCTACAATGAGCAGTTCTTC.

The chain joins TRBV6-6 to TRBJ2-5, with TRBD2 matching 9 bases. The end of the DNA fits TRBJ2-7 better, so the J call may be wrong. The length of the CDR3 is 16 residues. Germline V gives CDR1 MNHNY, CDR2 SVGAGI (reference sequence). The CDR3 nucleotides read TGTGCCAGCAGTTTACAGCGACTAGCGGTATCCTACGAGCAGTACTTC. Translating it yields CASSLQRLAVSYEQYF.

About this clone: The same CDR3 also results from other DNA sequences found in this sample. The chain employs TRBV5-8 and TRBJ1-4, with D perhaps TRBD1 (6 bases). The germline V gene encodes CDR1 SGHTS and CDR2 YDEGEE. CDR3 length equals 15 residues. Deletions cut 0 bases from V and 3 bases from J, with 9 bases between. Here the CDR3 DNA reads TGTGCCAGCAGCTTGGGGACAGCTTCTAATGAAAAACTGTTTTTT. It is translated as CASSLGTASNEKLFF.

This chain links TRBV10-3 with TRBJ2-5; a weak D match, TRBD1 (5 bases). Trimming took off 2 bases at V and 4 bases at J, with 8 bases between the two ends. CDR1 is ENHRY and CDR2 is SYGVKD in the germline V gene. This CDR3 contains 13 residues. The CDR3 nucleotides read TGTGCCATCAGTGAGAGGGGCGGAGAGACCCAGTACTTC. The encoded protein is CAISERGGETQYF.

This clone was counted once. This chain joins TRBV7-2 and TRBJ1-1; no clear D gene. This CDR3 is 14 amino acids long. CDR1 is SGHTA, CDR2 FQGNSA, per germline. V gave up 5 bases and J gave up 5 bases, with 15 bases separating them. The CDR3 loop reads CASSDGPRETEAFF. CDR3 DNA sequence: TGTGCCAGCAGCGATGGTCCTCGAGAAACTGAAGCTTTCTTT.

This sequence joins TRBV7-2 and TRBJ1-6; unclear D gene. This CDR3 comprises 14 residues. The V and J ends lost 2 bases and 16 bases respectively, with 18 bases between them. Germline V lookup: CDR1 SGHTA, CDR2 FQGNSA. CDR3 DNA sequence: TGTGCCAGCAGCTTATTAATTGCACAGCAGCATCTCCACTTT. Translation: CASSLLIAQQHLHF.

This clone has just one count. This chain uses TRBV2 with TRBJ1-2, with D perhaps matching TRBD1 (5 bases). Germline CDR1 and CDR2: SNHLY and FYNNEI. Trimming removed 5 bases from V and 1 base from J, with 11 bases in between. The CDR3 has 14 residues. CDR3 nucleotide sequence: TGTGCCAGCAGTAGACAGCGAGATAACTATGGCTACACCTTC. Protein: CASSRQRDNYGYTF. Full variable domain (outside the CDR3, taken from reference TRBV2 and TRBJ1-2): EPEVTQTPSHQVTQMGQEVILRCVPISNHLYFYWYRQILGQKVEFLVSFYNNEISEKSEIFDDQFSVERPDGSNFTLKIRSTKLEDSAMYFCASSRQRDNYGYTFGSGTRLTVV.